This T cell receptor beta chain is from a study of blood T cells in healthy people across ages (dated by TCRdb to about 2015). In terms of the full investigation: In model experiments, roughly one uniquely barcoded TCR beta cDNA molecule per two T cells was captured by template switching. Using deep sequencing normalized with unique cDNA molecular identifiers, the study measured how TCR beta repertoire diversity changes with age. The donors were split into four age groups: young (average around 17 years), middle-aged (roughly 39), aged (about 56) and long-lived (approximately 80). To avoid experimental bias, donors of different ages were spread randomly across the sequencing lanes. For two donors (one aged 18 to 29 and one aged 80 or older), the study analyzed two additional independent replicas of 1 million unique cDNA reads from the same blood draw.

Library preparation was by 5' RACE. The reads were generated on an Illumina HiSeq 2500. A second PCR of roughly 6 to 12 cycles was run with a J-beta primer mix and a sample-barcoded 5' primer. A template-switch 5' adaptor carrying 12 random nucleotides introduced a unique molecular identifier onto each TCR beta cDNA molecule. At least 2.5 million CDR3-containing paired-end reads were obtained from each sample. First-strand cDNA was synthesized from all RNA with the Mint cDNA synthesis kit, primed by a TRBC-specific oligonucleotide. After uracil-DNA glycosylase treatment, a first 18-cycle PCR used universal primers M1SS and BC2_uni_R on all cDNA. The paper's data handling went like this. For normalization, 1 million high-quality reads, each with a distinct molecular identifier, were randomly selected from each sample. Instead of being binned into consensus sequences, reads that shared molecular identifiers were thrown out. MiTCR, set to a Q25 quality threshold and the strictest error-elimination algorithm, was used for CDR3 identification, clonotype clustering and error correction. A nonparametric unseen species model with Euler transformation was used to estimate lower-bound total TCR beta diversity. TCRdb took the public reads, trimmed them with fastp at Q25, ran MiXCR for clone calling and kept in-frame beta chains. Each entry is one CDR3 protein sequence, shown with its most common DNA and genes. For this entry, the V and J calls and clone size follow TCRdb and not the study's own pipeline. In all, the sample holds roughly 1.5 million distinct CDR3 sequences, and roughly 43% of those were seen once. The ten largest clones represent 4% of the sample.

There are a few counts of this clonotype. No cognate antigen has been identified for it. Base-call qualities are not available, and no considerably larger clone is one nucleotide away. The donors were about 40 Caucasian individuals from Russia, aged about 6 to 95 years, who were systemically healthy. Approximately 9.3 milliliters of peripheral blood were collected from each donor into EDTA-treated Vacutainer tubes. Ficoll-Paque density-gradient centrifugation was used to isolate PBMCs, with at least 7 million obtained per sample. Total RNA was extracted from PBMCs with Trizol reagent, with at least 6 micrograms obtained per sample. Naive CD45RAhigh/CD27high T cell percentages were measured by flow cytometry on a PBMC aliquot from every donor. Paper-wide results and their limitations: There was a strong correlation between observed TCR beta diversity and the percentage of naive T cells measured by flow cytometry. Compared with the aged group, the long-lived group had more naive CD4+ T cells, fewer expanded clones and increased TCR diversity, suggesting age selection. Because donor CMV infection status was unknown, age-related changes in expanded clonotypes were potentially confounded. Estimates of total diversity from one million sequenced T cells were regarded as lower bounds and underestimates. As age increased, observed TCR beta diversity per million T cells dropped in a roughly linear way, and a significant reduction was already evident by age 40. Because profiling used bulk unsorted PBMCs, naive and antigen-experienced compartments could not be compared conclusively.

V and J are trimmed by 4 bases and 5 bases, and the gene matches miss 3 bases of the junction. The germline V gene encodes CDR1 SGHNT and CDR2 YYREEE (reference sequence). The CDR3 sequence holds 14 residues, the cysteine and phenylalanine included. Only the CDR3 DNA stays, 42 bases, in frame from base 1. The chain was built from TRBV5-4 and TRBJ2-1, and 10 junctional nucleotides match TRBD2. The sequenced sample consisted of blood. The sequence derives from a woman under 30 in good health. The CDR3 protein is CASSEAGGDNEQFF. Here is the DNA: TGTGCCAGCAGCGAAGCGGGGGGGGACAATGAGCAGTTCTTC.